This TCR beta chain came from a study of OX40 agonist ivuxolimab in advanced cancers. Study summary: While on treatment, patients had intravenous ivuxolimab at 0.01 to 10 mg/kg every 2 weeks.

Trimming cost V 2 bases and J 0 bases; bases outside gene matches: 2. Germline values: CDR1 ENHRY, CDR2 SYGVKD. The CDR3 is 16 amino acids. The protocol was immunoSEQ multiplex PCR, while the TCRdb copy is restricted to in-frame clones and leaves out a portion. Among roughly 65,000 clones listed, around 86% were seen once. Notes on the study in general: Expanded clones were, on average, more numerous among CD8+ T cells than CD4+.

As regards this clone: What it recognizes is unknown.

This receptor was identified in an adult with an advanced solid tumor such as melanoma, head and neck, liver or kidney cancer. This chain uses TRBV10-3 with TRBJ1-5; TRBD1 agrees at 9 bases. This specimen was CD4+ or CD8+ T cells sorted from blood, taken in a trial of the OX40 agonist ivuxolimab. This CDR3 reads CAISERQGDSNQPQHF. Here the CDR3 DNA reads TGTGCCATCAGTGAGCGACAGGGGGATAGCAATCAGCCCCAGCATTTT.